The clone carrying this TCR beta chain showed up just once. This entry comes from a study of T cell responses to AZD1222 COVID-19 vaccine. Profiling relied on immunoSEQ multiplex PCR, and the TCRdb table lists in-frame clones only, not all of them. The table includes 25,000 to 30,000 clones, approximately 93% detected once. The germline gives CDR1 LNHDA, CDR2 SQIVND (reference sequence). CDR3 size: 14 residues. With 4 bases removed from V and 3 bases from J, the gap between germline ends came to 12 bases. Material: peripheral blood, obtained on day 0 of AZD1222 vaccination. The J gene is TRBJ2-5, the V gene TRBV19, with unresolved D. The TCR was taken from an adult in good health. In DNA, the CDR3 is TGTGCCAGTAGTAATATGGCGGCGAAAGAGACCCAGTACTTC. Translating it yields CASSNMAAKETQYF.